This T cell receptor (beta chain) is drawn from a study of T cells after posttransplantation cyclophosphamide. Findings and limits, study-wide: Later post-transplant blood repertoires were often dominated by donor CD8+ memory clones. Tissue-infiltrating T cells from skin or gut overlapped little with blood T cells. TRB clonality was highly associated with recipient CMV seropositivity and reactivation.

The data were produced by immunoSEQ multiplex PCR, yet TCRdb's version contains in-frame clones alone and is incomplete. The sample has around 43,000 clones, about 90% seen once. This related bone marrow graft donor gave peripheral blood on the day of marrow donation. The sample holds one count of this clone. Its antigen is still unknown. Material: PBMCs. The clonotype was recovered from a woman in her 50s in good health and a related stem cell transplant donor.

The CDR3 coding sequence is TGTGCCAGCTCACCAATTCTGGTAGCGGAGACCGGGGAGCTGTTTTTT. The encoded protein is CASSPILVAETGELFF. The chain employs TRBV18 and TRBJ2-2; weak D call: TRBD2 (6 bases). The CDR3 length is 16 residues. V was pared by 2 bases and J by 5 bases, with 15 bases between. Germline V gene data show CDR1 as KGHSH and CDR2 as LQKENI.